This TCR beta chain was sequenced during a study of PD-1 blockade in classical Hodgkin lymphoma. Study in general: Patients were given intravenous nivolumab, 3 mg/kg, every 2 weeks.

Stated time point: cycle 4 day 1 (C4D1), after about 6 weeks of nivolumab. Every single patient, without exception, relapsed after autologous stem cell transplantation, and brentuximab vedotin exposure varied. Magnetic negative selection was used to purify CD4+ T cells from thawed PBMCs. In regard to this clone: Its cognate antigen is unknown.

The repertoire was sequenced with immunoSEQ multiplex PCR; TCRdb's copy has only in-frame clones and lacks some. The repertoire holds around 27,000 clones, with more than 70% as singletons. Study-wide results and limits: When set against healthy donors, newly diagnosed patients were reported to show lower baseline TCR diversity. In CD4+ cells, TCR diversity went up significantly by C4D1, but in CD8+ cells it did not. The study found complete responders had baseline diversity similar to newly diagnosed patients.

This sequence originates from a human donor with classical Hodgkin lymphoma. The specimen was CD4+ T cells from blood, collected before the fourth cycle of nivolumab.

In nucleotides, the CDR3 is TGCGCCAGCAGGGATCCGAACACTGAAGCTTTCTTT. It yields the protein CASRDPNTEAFF. The J gene is TRBJ1-1, the V gene TRBV5-1; D gene ambiguous. The CDR3 runs to 12 residues. Germline V gene sequence: CDR1 SGHRS, CDR2 YFSETQ. Between the trimmed V and J ends, which lost 5 bases and 1 base, there was a span of 6 bases.